This is a list of T cell receptor beta chains from one sample in a study of technical replicates of blood from several donors. Clones were read by immunoSEQ multiplex PCR, and TCRdb kept only the in-frame ones, dropping some. This sample has around 81,000 clones, with roughly four fifths found just once. The sequenced material came from PBMCs. The source of these receptors is a human donor in good health. Some clones in this sample may be carry-over from other donors' samples. Each CDR3 is given with its conserved first and last residue. D genes are given only for firm matches. Some rows mark clone size as missing; the rest say once, few, many or name a class of expanded clone.

D	length	size	V	J	CDR3	DNA
TRBD2	15	.	TRBV4-1	TRBJ2-7	CASSHTSGRVYEQYF	TGCGCCAGCAGCCACACTAGCGGGAGAGTATACGAGCAGTACTTC
.	13	.	TRBV7-9	TRBJ2-7	CASSFRDIYEQYF	TGTGCCAGCAGCTTCCGGGACATATACGAGCAGTACTTC
TRBD2	15	.	TRBV7-2	TRBJ2-3	CASSLEASGRNTQYF	TGTGCCAGCAGCTTAGAGGCTAGCGGGAGGAATACGCAGTATTTT
.	19	medium-sized	TRBV4-3	TRBJ2-1	CASSQETIYTGGHLDEQFF	TGCGCCAGCAGCCAAGAGACTATTTATACCGGAGGTCATTTGGATGAGCAGTTCTTC
.	12	.	TRBV28	TRBJ1-2	CASSLWSSGYTF	TGTGCCAGCAGTTTATGGAGTTCGGGCTACACCTTC
TRBD2	13	.	TRBV6-1	TRBJ2-1	CAGSPGRQLEQFF	TGTGCCGGGAGCCCCGGGAGGCAACTTGAGCAGTTCTTC
.	14	.	TRBV5-1	TRBJ2-1	CASSSRFAADKQFF	TGCGCCAGCAGCTCGAGATTTGCGGCGGACAAGCAGTTCTTC
.	14	.	TRBV7-2	TRBJ2-4	CASSLALSANIQYF	TGTGCCAGCAGCTTAGCACTTAGCGCGAACATTCAGTACTTC
TRBD1	14	.	TRBV11-2	TRBJ2-7	CASSSDRVIGEQYF	TGTGCCAGCAGCTCGGACAGGGTAATAGGCGAGCAGTACTTC
.	15	.	TRBV11-1	TRBJ2-5	CASSRQALAGETQYF	TGTGCCAGCAGTCGCCAGGCCCTAGCTGGAGAGACCCAGTACTTC
.	14	.	TRBV6-4	TRBJ1-6	CASSYSPGQPPLHF	TGTGCCAGCAGTTACTCCCCGGGACAACCACCCCTCCACTTT
.	12	.	TRBV30	TRBJ2-1	CAWSVHRAEQFF	TGTGCCTGGAGTGTACACAGGGCTGAGCAGTTCTTC
.	12	.	TRBV6-5	TRBJ1-2	CASSSALDGYTF	TGTGCCAGCAGTTCCGCCCTAGACGGCTACACCTTC
.	16	.	TRBV4-3	TRBJ2-7	CASSQIGGHGVYEQYF	TGCGCCAGCAGCCAAATTGGGGGACACGGGGTTTACGAGCAGTACTTC
TRBD1	15	few	TRBV4-1	TRBJ1-3	CASSLWTGLGNTIYF	TGCGCCAGCAGCCTGTGGACAGGGTTGGGAAACACCATATATTTT
.	15	.	TRBV2	TRBJ1-1	CASFFGGALNTEAFF	TGTGCCAGCTTTTTCGGAGGGGCGCTGAACACTGAAGCTTTCTTT
TRBD2	16	.	TRBV6-4	TRBJ2-1	CARSPSSGGLYNEQFF	TGTGCCAGAAGTCCGTCTAGCGGGGGGCTCTACAATGAGCAGTTCTTC
TRBD1	13	.	TRBV29-1	TRBJ2-5	CSVEGQGAETQYF	TGCAGCGTTGAAGGACAGGGGGCAGAGACCCAGTACTTC
.	14	.	TRBV5-6	TRBJ2-7	CASSLKGSSYEQYF	TGTGCCAGCAGCTTAAAAGGGAGCTCCTACGAGCAGTACTTC
TRBD2	16	.	TRBV19	TRBJ2-3	CASSPQAGPSTDTQYF	TGTGCCAGTAGTCCCCAAGCGGGACCCAGCACAGATACGCAGTATTTT
TRBD1	13	.	TRBV27	TRBJ2-7	CASSAGQGLEQYF	TGTGCCAGCAGTGCCGGACAGGGGCTCGAGCAGTACTTC
.	13	.	TRBV5-4	TRBJ1-2	CASRATGGRGYTF	TGTGCCAGCAGGGCGACAGGCGGCAGGGGCTACACCTTC
.	11	.	TRBV29-1	TRBJ1-1	CSYYRNTEAFF	TGCAGCTATTACAGGAACACTGAAGCTTTCTTT